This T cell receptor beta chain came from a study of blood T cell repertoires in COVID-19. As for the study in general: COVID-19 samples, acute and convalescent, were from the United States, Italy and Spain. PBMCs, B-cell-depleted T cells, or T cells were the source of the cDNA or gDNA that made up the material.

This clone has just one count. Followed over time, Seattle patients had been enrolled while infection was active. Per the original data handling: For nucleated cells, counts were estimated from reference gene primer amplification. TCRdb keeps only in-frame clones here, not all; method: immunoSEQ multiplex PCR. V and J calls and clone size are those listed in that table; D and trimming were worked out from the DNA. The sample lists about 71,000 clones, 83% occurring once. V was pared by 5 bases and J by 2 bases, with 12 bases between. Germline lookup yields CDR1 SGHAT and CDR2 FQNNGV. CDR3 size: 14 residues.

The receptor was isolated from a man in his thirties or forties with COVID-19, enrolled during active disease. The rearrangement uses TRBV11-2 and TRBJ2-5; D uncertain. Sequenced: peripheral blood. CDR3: CASSPYSIQETQYF. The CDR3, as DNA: TGTGCCAGCAGCCCCTACTCAATACAAGAGACCCAGTACTTC.